This TCR beta chain was captured in a study of blood T cell repertoires in COVID-19. Germline V CDR1 and CDR2: KGHSH, LQKENI. The length of the CDR3 is 14 residues. Trimming removed 2 bases at V and 4 bases at J, with 12 bases between. Here immunoSEQ multiplex PCR was the method, and the copy in TCRdb shows in-frame clones only, minus some. The sample has roughly 45,000 clones, about four fifths seen once; the top ten hold 20% to 30%. Sequenced material: peripheral blood. This TCR came from a woman in her fifties or sixties with acute or convalescent COVID-19. This chain connects TRBV18 to TRBJ2-7; D unresolved. The CDR3: CASSPSQELYEQYF. CDR3 coding DNA: TGTGCCAGCTCACCAAGTCAGGAACTTTACGAGCAGTACTTC.